These T cell receptor beta chains were read from a single sample in a study of blood T cell repertoires in COVID-19. The table came from immunoSEQ multiplex PCR; TCRdb's copy has only in-frame clones and leaves some out. The sample lists roughly 200,000 clones, 80% to 90% occurring once. What was sequenced was peripheral blood. The receptors here all came from a man aged 55 to 69 who had recovered from COVID-19. The conserved cysteine and the conserved F or W are not part of the CDR3 here. Each record gives: V gene, D gene, J gene, CDR3 protein. The D gene is left open where the match is weak.

v_call: TRBV7-2
d_call: .
j_call: TRBJ2-1
cdr3_aa: ASSRSYNEQF

v_call: TRBV5-1
d_call: TRBD1
j_call: TRBJ2-5
cdr3_aa: ASSFGTGLETQY

v_call: TRBV29-1
d_call: TRBD1
j_call: TRBJ1-1
cdr3_aa: SVKKAQGVNTEAF

v_call: TRBV19
d_call: TRBD2
j_call: TRBJ2-3
cdr3_aa: ASSTSSGRGDTQY

v_call: TRBV6-5
d_call: .
j_call: TRBJ1-1
cdr3_aa: ASSYDHRGGTEAF

v_call: TRBV19
d_call: .
j_call: TRBJ2-3
cdr3_aa: ASWGRTGTDTQY

v_call: TRBV30
d_call: TRBD2
j_call: TRBJ2-1
cdr3_aa: AWSPPPSSGLLNEQF

v_call: TRBV30
d_call: TRBD2
j_call: TRBJ2-3
cdr3_aa: AWNERETDTQY

v_call: TRBV27
d_call: .
j_call: TRBJ1-4
cdr3_aa: ASSLSAGAHRQKLF

v_call: TRBV23-1
d_call: TRBD2
j_call: TRBJ2-7
cdr3_aa: ASRQRTGLAGDTSYEQY

v_call: TRBV11-3
d_call: TRBD2
j_call: TRBJ2-1
cdr3_aa: ASSRSAGVGNEQF

v_call: TRBV9
d_call: .
j_call: TRBJ1-1
cdr3_aa: ASSGLFATEAF

v_call: TRBV9
d_call: TRBD2
j_call: TRBJ2-5
cdr3_aa: ASTIGGRVLETQY

v_call: TRBV18
d_call: .
j_call: TRBJ1-1
cdr3_aa: ASSPLSGNTEAF

v_call: TRBV9
d_call: TRBD1
j_call: TRBJ1-6
cdr3_aa: ASSVVGGGSPLH

v_call: TRBV4-3
d_call: .
j_call: TRBJ1-1
cdr3_aa: ASSLQNRNTEAF

v_call: TRBV11-2
d_call: .
j_call: TRBJ2-3
cdr3_aa: ASIPRQRLLDTQY

v_call: TRBV30
d_call: .
j_call: TRBJ1-3
cdr3_aa: AWSVGPGNTIY

v_call: TRBV6-6
d_call: TRBD1
j_call: TRBJ2-7
cdr3_aa: ASTEGTVYEQY

v_call: TRBV7-9
d_call: TRBD1
j_call: TRBJ1-2
cdr3_aa: ASSRTSQGAQGYT

v_call: TRBV7-2
d_call: .
j_call: TRBJ1-5
cdr3_aa: ASSLVSEGNQPQH

v_call: TRBV9
d_call: .
j_call: TRBJ1-6
cdr3_aa: ASSTGDLDNSPLH

v_call: TRBV11-2
d_call: .
j_call: TRBJ2-7
cdr3_aa: ASSLETSTYEQY

v_call: TRBV2
d_call: .
j_call: TRBJ2-7
cdr3_aa: ASSFSSYEQY

v_call: TRBV25-1
d_call: .
j_call: TRBJ1-4
cdr3_aa: AAGAGNNEKLF

v_call: TRBV11-2
d_call: .
j_call: TRBJ2-5
cdr3_aa: ASTTRPRPGETQY

v_call: TRBV10-3
d_call: .
j_call: TRBJ2-1
cdr3_aa: AIRFGYGGNNEQF

v_call: TRBV27
d_call: .
j_call: TRBJ1-6
cdr3_aa: ASSSISGPSYNSPLH

v_call: TRBV7-6
d_call: TRBD2
j_call: TRBJ2-3
cdr3_aa: ASSLTSGGTDTQY

v_call: TRBV19
d_call: TRBD2
j_call: TRBJ2-1
cdr3_aa: ATRLAGASLNEQF

v_call: TRBV23-1
d_call: TRBD1
j_call: TRBJ1-6
cdr3_aa: ASSPRDRGSSSYNSPLH

v_call: TRBV5-4
d_call: TRBD1
j_call: TRBJ2-2
cdr3_aa: ASSLGQGFTGELF

v_call: TRBV6-5
d_call: .
j_call: TRBJ2-7
cdr3_aa: ASSRTQTSYEQY

v_call: TRBV28
d_call: .
j_call: TRBJ2-1
cdr3_aa: ASTISWGRNNEQF

v_call: TRBV7-9
d_call: TRBD2
j_call: TRBJ2-7
cdr3_aa: ASRPPGLVGGYEQY

v_call: TRBV19
d_call: TRBD1
j_call: TRBJ1-1
cdr3_aa: ASRGTGRNTEAF

v_call: TRBV5-1
d_call: .
j_call: TRBJ2-7
cdr3_aa: ASSLDSQGYEQY

v_call: TRBV9
d_call: .
j_call: TRBJ2-3
cdr3_aa: ASSVAGVDTQY

v_call: TRBV13
d_call: TRBD1
j_call: TRBJ1-4
cdr3_aa: ASSSGTGREKLF

v_call: TRBV4-1
d_call: .
j_call: TRBJ1-6
cdr3_aa: ASSQPDRLELLH

v_call: TRBV19
d_call: TRBD1
j_call: TRBJ1-5
cdr3_aa: ASSISFGGGSPRIGQPQH

v_call: TRBV7-3
d_call: TRBD1
j_call: TRBJ2-3
cdr3_aa: ASSSGQGNTDTQY

v_call: TRBV7-9
d_call: .
j_call: TRBJ1-2
cdr3_aa: ASSSPTDYGYT

v_call: TRBV11-2
d_call: TRBD1
j_call: TRBJ1-5
cdr3_aa: ASSIGQGSNQPQH

v_call: TRBV10-3
d_call: .
j_call: TRBJ1-5
cdr3_aa: AISESLRQGGNQPQH

v_call: TRBV28
d_call: .
j_call: TRBJ1-2
cdr3_aa: ASTINPSYGYT

v_call: TRBV19
d_call: TRBD2
j_call: TRBJ2-3
cdr3_aa: ASSMILAGRGDTQY

v_call: TRBV5-4
d_call: .
j_call: TRBJ1-2
cdr3_aa: ASSPRGGLFGYT

v_call: TRBV21-1
d_call: .
j_call: TRBJ2-1
cdr3_aa: ASSRGTSGSNYNEQF

v_call: TRBV24-1
d_call: TRBD2
j_call: TRBJ2-7
cdr3_aa: ATASAGGPGYEQY

v_call: TRBV11-2
d_call: TRBD1
j_call: TRBJ2-1
cdr3_aa: ASSLGTGTSYNEQF

v_call: TRBV7-7
d_call: TRBD1
j_call: TRBJ2-7
cdr3_aa: ASSPDRDREQY

v_call: TRBV28
d_call: .
j_call: TRBJ2-2
cdr3_aa: ASSFRVEAGELF